The text below deals with one T cell receptor beta chain. Its antigen is currently unknown. Treatment meaning: around 19 received Ad26.COV2.S at low or high dose, single or two shots; a few received placebo; per-sample allocation not given. Day 63 after the first injection of vaccine or placebo was the sampling time. An adult donor aged 18-55 years was enrolled in Boston. The entry originates in a study of Ad26.COV2.S vaccination and SARS-CoV-2 variants. Study overall: The trial was COV1001 and the donor's arm was Ad26.COV2.S.

This CDR3 region has 13 residues. V shed 7 bases and J shed 1 base, with 8 bases lying between them. Germline V gene data show CDR1 as SNHLY and CDR2 as FYNNEI. Using immunoSEQ multiplex PCR, the repertoire was profiled, and TCRdb retains in-frame clones only, with some absent. Of about 330,000 clones listed, roughly 90% were seen once; the top ten hold around 5.5%. Study-level points and caveats: Substantial post-vaccination breadth of spike-specific CD8+ and CD4+ T cell responses was reported.

Sequenced here: peripheral blood, sampled in a trial of Ad26.COV2.S vaccine versus placebo. The V and J genes are TRBV2 and TRBJ2-1; D not certain. The clonotype comes from a person aged 18-65 years who received the Ad26.COV2.S COVID-19 vaccine or a placebo. The CDR3 protein is CASTLESYNEQFF. The CDR3 DNA follows: TGTGCCAGCACCCTAGAGTCCTACAATGAGCAGTTCTTC.